This T cell receptor beta chain stems from a study of neurological immune-mediated disorders. Regarding the study as a whole: Among expanded clones, no CDR3 amino acid sequences were shared across subjects, a pattern suggesting private repertoires in all groups. The highest TCR clonal expansion occurred in HTLV-1-associated myelopathy; multiple sclerosis fell below healthy controls.

This clonotype was picked up a small number of times. Its antigen is currently unknown. There are 16 residues in the CDR3. The V end lost 0 bases, the J end lost 7 bases, and 15 bases lay between the germline ends. Germline assignment: CDR1 LNHNV and CDR2 YYDKDF (reference sequence). From 2 million PBMCs stored at -80 C, the unsorted libraries were generated. TCRdb processed the 5' RACE reads anew with MiXCR; each CDR3 protein has one entry. In the table there are tens of thousands of distinct CDR3 sequences, about a tenth of which are singletons. This TCR derives from a woman in her thirties or forties with HTLV-1-associated myelopathy (HAM/TSP). Sequences were obtained from PBMCs. The V and J genes are TRBV15 and TRBJ1-4; D possibly corresponds to TRBD1 (6 bases). The CDR3 coding sequence is TGTGCCACCAGCAGAGATAATTGGGGGGGCGGTGAAAAACTGTTTTTT. This codes for CATSRDNWGGGEKLFF.